The clone carrying this T cell receptor (beta chain) was seen at least ten times. Documented time point: before trial treatment. Those who qualified had advanced solid tumors (lacking tumor-infiltrating lymphocytes). These data come from a study of low-dose radiotherapy and immunotherapy resistance in tumors. Study-wide background: Each fraction given to Cohort 2 every two weeks delivered 1 Gy, and the total reached 13 Gy over 26 weeks. Each patient was administered nivolumab intravenously at 240 mg, which was a flat dose, every two weeks, along with intravenous ipilimumab at 1 mg/kg every six weeks. Oral aspirin at 300 mg was taken daily by patients for four cycles, beginning on cycle 1 day 1.

Between the trimmed V and J ends, which lost 5 bases and 4 bases, there was a span of 14 bases. Germline lookup yields CDR1 LNHDA and CDR2 SQIVND (reference sequence). This CDR3 comprises 14 residues. First-strand cDNA used TRAV- and TRBV-specific primers, covering alpha and beta chains. Both a constant-region primer and a V-primer adapter served to amplify TCRs across 20 to 25 PCR cycles. Via MiXCR, TCRdb re-called the reads, giving one row per CDR3 protein. The sample yields around 79,000 distinct CDR3 sequences, about 19% seen once. V is TRBV19 and J is TRBJ1-2; D not resolved. Source: PBMCs, taken before treatment. This clonotype was obtained from a male donor with prostate cancer. In DNA form, the CDR3 reads TGTGCCAGTAGTCGTGTGGAATCCGTCTATGGCTACACCTTC. It codes for CASSRVESVYGYTF.